Below, 11 T cell receptor beta chains from the same sample are listed, as sequenced in a study of T cells in women clearing cervical HPV infection. Some clones are missing from TCRdb's copy, which holds only in-frame ones; the method was immunoSEQ multiplex PCR. The sample is made up of 18,000 or so clones, and the top ten hold approximately 14% of it. Sequences were obtained from blood buffy coat. Receptor source: a woman aged 18-70 years with a cervical HPV16 infection that either progressed to CIN3+ or cleared (not recorded which).

In the case of this clone: The read ends 3 residues early relative to the CDR3; the germline J gene fills the gap. The chain joins TRBV4-2 to TRBJ1-1; 7 nucleotides align to TRBD1. Germline CDR1 reads LGHNA; CDR2 reads YNFKEQ. V shed 0 bases, J shed 2 bases, and the junction held 3 bases outside the gene matches. The CDR3 covers 15 residues. The CDR3 protein is CASSQEGQTNTEAFF. The CDR3 bases that were read are TGTGCCAGCAGCCAAGAGGGACAGACTAACACTGAA.

For this clone: The CDR3 extends 3 residues past the end of the read, so its final part is completed from the germline J gene. V is TRBV28 and J is TRBJ1-2, with D tentatively TRBD1 (6 bases). The CDR3 loop spans 13 amino acids. V was shortened by 6 bases and J by 1 base, with 9 bases between the two germline ends. Per the germline V gene, CDR1 is MDHEN and CDR2 is SYDVKM. CDR3 residues: CASSQGHNYGYTF. The part of the CDR3 DNA that was read is TGTGCCAGCAGCCAGGGACATAACTATGGC.

In regard to this clone: Sequencing ends 3 residues short of the CDR3 end; the germline J gene provides the rest. This chain links TRBV28 with TRBJ1-1, with D possibly TRBD1 on 5 matching bases. Germline V gene lookup returns CDR1 MDHEN and CDR2 SYDVKM. The CDR3 runs to 15 residues. The germline V and J ends were trimmed by 6 bases and 3 bases, with 17 bases remaining between them. The CDR3 loop is CASRGRSPGDTEAFF. The CDR3 DNA, read in part, is TGTGCCAGCAGAGGACGCTCCCCGGGGGACACTGAA.

In the case of this clone: The read ends 3 residues shy of where the CDR3 ends; the end is completed using the germline J gene. V gene TRBV5-1 combines with J gene TRBJ2-3; 11 bases align to TRBD2. With V trimmed by 0 bases and J by 1 base, 7 bases remained unmatched. The germline gives CDR1 SGHRS, CDR2 YFSETQ. The CDR3 has 18 residues. The CDR3 loop is CASSLALAGGQGTDTQYF. The covered CDR3 bases are TGCGCCAGCAGCTTGGCTCTAGCGGGAGGCCAAGGCACAGATACG.

As regards this clone: Coverage ceases 3 residues before the CDR3 finishes, and the germline J gene fills in the end. The rearrangement joins TRBV6-1 to TRBJ1-2, with 11 bases fitting TRBD1. Trimming at V came to 0 bases and at J to 7 bases, leaving 7 bases not matched to a gene. The CDR3 spans 16 residues. Germline V gives CDR1 MNHNS, CDR2 SASEGT. Incomplete CDR3 DNA: TGTGCCAGCAGTGAAGCAGGGACAGGGGGGTTAGGTGGC. Its protein product is CASSEAGTGGLGG. The whole CDR3 sequence is CASSEAGTGGLGGYTF.

About this clone itself: The read is 3 residues too short to cover the CDR3 end, so that end is filled in from the germline J gene. The genes are TRBV7-9 and TRBJ1-1, with 7 positions matching TRBD1. The germline gives CDR1 SEHNR, CDR2 FQNEAQ (reference sequence). With V trimmed by 2 bases and J by 6 bases, 6 bases remained unmatched. The CDR3 runs 14 residues. CDR3 DNA (partial): TGTGCCAGCAGCTTAAACGCAGGGGGACCTGAA. Translation: CASSLNAGGPE. The CDR3 as a whole reads CASSLNAGGPEAFF.

With regard to this clone: The CDR3 end falls 3 residues outside the read, so it is completed with the germline J gene. The chain uses TRBV20-1 and TRBJ1-3; 10 bases line up with TRBD1. Losses at the gene ends were 3 bases for V and 1 base for J; bases not matched to a gene: 3. The length of the CDR3 is 15 residues. Germline CDR1 is DFQATT and CDR2 is SNEGSKA (reference sequence). The DNA read from the CDR3 is TGCAGTGCTAGGGGACAGGGGAAATCTGGAAACACC. It encodes CSARGQGKSGNT. In full, the CDR3 is CSARGQGKSGNTIYF.

Remarks on this clone: The CDR3 is cut off 3 residues early in the read; its end comes from the germline J gene. The chain couples TRBV2 to TRBJ2-7, with D perhaps being TRBD1 or TRBD2 (5 bases each). The germline gives CDR1 SNHLY, CDR2 FYNNEI. V gave up 6 bases and J gave up 3 bases, with 18 bases separating them. This CDR3 comprises 15 residues. The sequenced part of the CDR3 DNA is TGTGCCAGCAGAGACCAAGTCCGAGGGGTCTACGAG. Translating gives CASRDQVRGVYE. The full CDR3 protein reads CASRDQVRGVYEQYF.

To note about this clone: The read is 3 residues too short to cover the CDR3 end, so that end is filled in from the germline J gene. The chain joins TRBV30 to TRBJ1-5, with D possibly TRBD1 on 6 matching bases. From germline, CDR1 is GTSNPN and CDR2 SVGIG (reference sequence). The V and J ends lost 0 bases and 2 bases respectively, with 17 bases between them. This CDR3 region has 17 residues. CDR3 loop: CAWSVRRGGIGNQPQHF. CDR3 bases read: TGTGCCTGGAGTGTACGGAGAGGGGGAATAGGCAATCAGCCC.

Concerning this clone: The CDR3 end falls 3 residues outside the read, so it is completed with the germline J gene. This chain links TRBV10-3 with TRBJ2-7, with D uncertain. The CDR3 is 16 amino acids. Germline CDR1 ENHRY, CDR2 SYGVKD. Trimming took 5 bases from V and 2 from J, leaving 19 bases between them. CDR3 DNA (partial): TGTGCCATCAGTAAGAATAGGCAGGAGTATCCCTACGAG. As protein: CAISKNRQEYPYE. The full CDR3 protein reads CAISKNRQEYPYEQYF.

Comment on this clone: Read data end 3 residues before the CDR3 end; the end is taken from the germline J gene. This chain links TRBV10-1 with TRBJ2-7, with 9 bases identical to TRBD1. The germline CDR1 and CDR2 sequences are WNHNN and SYGVQD (reference sequence). This CDR3 is built from 14 residues. With V trimmed by 7 bases and J by 2 bases, 6 bases remained unmatched. CDR3 loop: CASTPRQGAYEQYF. CDR3 bases read: TGCGCCAGCACCCCGCGACAGGGGGCCTACGAG.